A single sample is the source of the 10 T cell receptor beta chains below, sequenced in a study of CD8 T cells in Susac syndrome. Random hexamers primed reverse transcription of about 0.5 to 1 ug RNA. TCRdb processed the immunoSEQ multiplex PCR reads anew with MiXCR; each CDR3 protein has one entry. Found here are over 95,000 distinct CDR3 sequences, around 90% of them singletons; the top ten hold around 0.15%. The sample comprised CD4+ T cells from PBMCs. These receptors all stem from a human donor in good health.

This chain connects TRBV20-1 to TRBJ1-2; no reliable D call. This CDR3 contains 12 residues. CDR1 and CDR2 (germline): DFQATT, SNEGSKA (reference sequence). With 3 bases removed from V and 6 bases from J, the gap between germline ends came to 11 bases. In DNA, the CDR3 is TGCAGTGCTAGGGCGGGAGTGAATGGCTACACCTTC. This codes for CSARAGVNGYTF.

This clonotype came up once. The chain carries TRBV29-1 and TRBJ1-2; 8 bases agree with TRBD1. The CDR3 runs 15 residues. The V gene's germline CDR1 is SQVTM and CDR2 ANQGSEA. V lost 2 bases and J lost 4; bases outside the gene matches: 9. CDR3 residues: CSVESQTGVGYGYTF. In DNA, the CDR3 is TGCAGCGTTGAAAGCCAGACAGGGGTTGGCTATGGCTACACCTTC.

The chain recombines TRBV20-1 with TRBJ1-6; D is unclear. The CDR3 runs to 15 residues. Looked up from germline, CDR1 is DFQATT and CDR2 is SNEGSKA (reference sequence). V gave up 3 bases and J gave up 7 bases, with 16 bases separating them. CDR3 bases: TGCAGTGCTAGTCCCACGAGGGCCCTAAATTCACCCCTCCACTTT. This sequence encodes CSASPTRALNSPLHF.

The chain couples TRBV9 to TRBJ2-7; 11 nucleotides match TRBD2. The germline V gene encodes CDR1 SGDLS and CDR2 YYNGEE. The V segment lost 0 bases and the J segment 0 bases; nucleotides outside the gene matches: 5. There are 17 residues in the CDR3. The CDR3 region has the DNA TGTGCCAGCAGCGTAGCGGCACTAGCGGGGGACTCCTACGAGCAGTACTTC. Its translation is CASSVAALAGDSYEQYF.

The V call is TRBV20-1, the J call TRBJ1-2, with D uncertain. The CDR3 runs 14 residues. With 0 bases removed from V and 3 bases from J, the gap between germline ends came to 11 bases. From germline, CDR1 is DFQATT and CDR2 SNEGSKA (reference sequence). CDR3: CSARDPQIYYGYTF. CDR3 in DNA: TGCAGTGCTAGAGATCCGCAGATATACTATGGCTACACCTTC.

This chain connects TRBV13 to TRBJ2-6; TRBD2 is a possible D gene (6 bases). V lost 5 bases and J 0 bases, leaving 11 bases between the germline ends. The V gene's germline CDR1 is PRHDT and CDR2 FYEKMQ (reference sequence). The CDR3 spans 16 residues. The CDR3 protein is CASSPTRDSGANVLTF. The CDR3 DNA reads TGTGCCAGCAGCCCCACGCGGGACTCTGGGGCCAACGTCCTGACTTTC. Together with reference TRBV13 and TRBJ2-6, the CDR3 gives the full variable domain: AAGVIQSPRHLIKEKRETATLKCYPIPRHDTVYWYQQGPGQDPQFLISFYEKMQSDKGSIPDRFSAQQFSDYHSELNMSSLELGDSALYFCASSPTRDSGANVLTFGAGSRLTVL.

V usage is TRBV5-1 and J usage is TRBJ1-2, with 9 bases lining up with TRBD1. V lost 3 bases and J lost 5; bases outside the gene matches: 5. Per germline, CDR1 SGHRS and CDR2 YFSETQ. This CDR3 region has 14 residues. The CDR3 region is CASSSTGTGYGYTF. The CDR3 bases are TGCGCCAGCAGCTCAACCGGGACAGGGTATGGCTACACCTTC.

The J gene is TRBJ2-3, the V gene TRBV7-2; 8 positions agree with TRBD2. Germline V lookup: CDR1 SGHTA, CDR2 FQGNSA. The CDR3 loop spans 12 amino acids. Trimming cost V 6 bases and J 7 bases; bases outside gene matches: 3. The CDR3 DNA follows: TGTGCCAGCAGGAGCGGGGGAAATACGCAGTATTTT. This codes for CASRSGGNTQYF.

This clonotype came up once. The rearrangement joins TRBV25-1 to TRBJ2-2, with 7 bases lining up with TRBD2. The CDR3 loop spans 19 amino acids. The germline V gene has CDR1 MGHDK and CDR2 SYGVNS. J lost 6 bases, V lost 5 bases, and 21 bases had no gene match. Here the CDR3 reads CASSLHPGGLIESAGELFF. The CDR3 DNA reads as TGTGCCAGCAGTCTACACCCCGGGGGACTAATCGAATCAGCCGGGGAGCTGTTTTTT.

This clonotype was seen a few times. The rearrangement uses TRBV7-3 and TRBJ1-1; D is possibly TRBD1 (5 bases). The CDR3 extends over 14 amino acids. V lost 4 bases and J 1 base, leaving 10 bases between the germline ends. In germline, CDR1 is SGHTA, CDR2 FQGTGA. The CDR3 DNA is TGTGCCAGCAGCTCTCTTGGGGGGAACACTGAAGCTTTCTTT. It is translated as CASSSLGGNTEAFF.